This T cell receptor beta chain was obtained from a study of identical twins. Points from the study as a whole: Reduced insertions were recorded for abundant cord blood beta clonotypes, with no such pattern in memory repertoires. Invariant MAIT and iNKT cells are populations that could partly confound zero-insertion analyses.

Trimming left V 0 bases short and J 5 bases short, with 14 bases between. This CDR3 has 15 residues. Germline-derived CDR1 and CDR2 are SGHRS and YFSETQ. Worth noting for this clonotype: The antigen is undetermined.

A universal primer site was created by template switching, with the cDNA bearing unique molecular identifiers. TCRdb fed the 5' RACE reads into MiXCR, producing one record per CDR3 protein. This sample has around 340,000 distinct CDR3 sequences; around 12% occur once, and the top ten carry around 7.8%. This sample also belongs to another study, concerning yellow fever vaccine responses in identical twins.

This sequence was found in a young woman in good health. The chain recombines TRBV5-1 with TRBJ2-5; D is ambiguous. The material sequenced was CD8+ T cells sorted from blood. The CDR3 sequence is CASSLEGFVVETQYF. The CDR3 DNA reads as TGCGCCAGCAGCTTGGAGGGCTTCGTTGTGGAGACCCAGTACTTC.